The 29 T cell receptor beta chains given below trace back to one sample, sequenced in a study of naive and memory T cell subsets. An equimolar mix of two oligonucleotides served as the beta constant-region primer for TRBC1 and TRBC2. One entry per CDR3 protein results from TCRdb running MiXCR on the UMI-ligation and nested PCR reads. The sample yields 19,000 or so distinct CDR3 sequences, 11% seen once. Specimen: central memory CD8+ T cells from blood. The receptors were sampled from a human donor in good health.

This clonotype was seen only a few times. The genes are TRBV25-1 and TRBJ1-2; D is perhaps TRBD1 (5 bases). The germline V and J ends were trimmed by 5 bases and 1 base, with 11 bases remaining between them. There are 14 residues in the CDR3. From germline, CDR1 is MGHDK and CDR2 SYGVNS. Here the CDR3 reads CASSSGAFNYGYTF. Written as DNA, the CDR3 is TGTGCCAGCAGTTCCGGGGCGTTTAACTATGGCTACACCTTC.

The V call is TRBV19, the J call TRBJ2-7; weak D call: TRBD1 (5 bases). Germline values: CDR1 LNHDA, CDR2 SQIVND (reference sequence). Trimming removed 5 bases from V and 5 bases from J, with 13 bases in between. The CDR3 is 13 amino acids. For the CDR3, the DNA is TGTGCCAGTAGTTTCCAGGGAAGGAACGAGCAGTACTTC. Amino acids: CASSFQGRNEQYF.

This clonotype was detected a few times. This sequence joins TRBV7-7 and TRBJ2-1; 7 bases map to TRBD2. The CDR3 has 15 residues. J lost 5 bases, V lost 2 bases, and 6 bases had no gene match. Per germline, CDR1 SSHAT and CDR2 FNYEAQ (reference sequence). Here the CDR3 DNA reads TGTGCCAGCAGCTTACTGGAGGGGAGGGACAATGAGCAGTTCTTC. This codes for CASSLLEGRDNEQFF.

The chain recombines TRBV4-3 with TRBJ2-2, with TRBD2 matching over 9 bases. CDR3 length: 18 amino acids. V shed 0 bases, J shed 3 bases, and the junction held 8 bases outside the gene matches. Germline loops: CDR1 LGHNA, CDR2 YSLEER. CDR3 sequence (DNA): TGCGCCAGCAGCCAAGATCGGTTGCGGGAGGGTTACACCGGGGAGCTGTTTTTT. This gives the protein CASSQDRLREGYTGELFF.

The sample holds one count of this clonotype. The CDR3 nucleotides are TGTGCCAGTACCGGGACCAAGACAGGAAATTTTAACTATGGCTACACCTTC. Translated: CASTGTKTGNFNYGYTF. The chain recombines TRBV19 with TRBJ1-2; possible D gene TRBD1, 6 bases. Trimming shortened V by 7 bases and J by 1 base, and 22 bases separated the two germline ends. Germline CDR1 is LNHDA and CDR2 is SQIVND (reference sequence). The CDR3 spans 17 residues.

A few counts support this clonotype. The V and J genes are TRBV29-1 and TRBJ2-3; 9 bases map to TRBD2. Germline V gene data show CDR1 as SQVTM and CDR2 as ANQGSEA. This CDR3 has 19 amino acids. V dropped 3 bases and J dropped 0; count of bases not matched to a gene: 16. Here the CDR3 DNA reads TGCAGCGTTGAGGGGGCTCTGCGTAGCGGGAGAATTAGCACAGATACGCAGTATTTT. It is translated as CSVEGALRSGRISTDTQYF.

At least ten counts were recorded for this clonotype. The chain couples TRBV5-4 to TRBJ2-7; D not certain. This CDR3 has 15 amino acids. Germline assignment: CDR1 SGHNT and CDR2 YYREEE (reference sequence). Trimming shortened V by 3 bases and J by 3 bases, and 16 bases separated the two germline ends. The CDR3 sequence is CASSSPGQSIYEQYF. The DNA for the CDR3 is TGTGCCAGCAGCTCACCGGGCCAGTCGATCTACGAGCAGTACTTC.

This clonotype showed up many times. This chain uses TRBV28 with TRBJ1-2; TRBD1 might be the D (6 bases). In germline, CDR1 is MDHEN, CDR2 SYDVKM. V was shortened by 3 bases and J by 3 bases, with 20 bases between the two germline ends. The CDR3 extends over 17 amino acids. CDR3 sequence reads: CASSFPDRSLRDYGYTF. The CDR3 DNA reads TGTGCCAGCAGTTTTCCGGACAGAAGTCTCAGGGACTATGGCTACACCTTC.

The count of this clonotype is one. This chain joins TRBV9 and TRBJ2-2, with D tentatively TRBD1 or TRBD2 (6 bases each). Germline values: CDR1 SGDLS, CDR2 YYNGEE. The CDR3 is 15 residues long. Trimming removed 3 bases from V and 6 bases from J, with 15 bases in between. The CDR3 DNA reads as TGTGCCAGCAGCGAGACGGGGGCAAATGCCGGGGAGCTGTTTTTT. It codes for CASSETGANAGELFF.

This clonotype came up many times. J is TRBJ1-1 and V is TRBV12-3 or TRBV12-4; D is undetermined. Between the trimmed V and J ends, which lost 2 bases and 2 bases, there was a span of 9 bases. This CDR3 has 14 residues. Here the CDR3 DNA reads TGTGCCAGCAGTTTAAGACCCGCTAACACTGAAGCTTTCTTT. Protein product: CASSLRPANTEAFF.

Only a few counts were recorded for this clonotype. The J gene is TRBJ1-1, the V gene TRBV27; D may be TRBD1 (6 bases). The CDR3 loop spans 13 amino acids. The germline gives CDR1 MNHEY, CDR2 SMNVEV (reference sequence). V was clipped by 6 bases and J by 5 bases, with 13 bases between them. CDR3: CASRDRHRTEAFF. DNA of the CDR3: TGTGCCAGCAGAGACAGGCATCGGACTGAAGCTTTCTTT.

This clonotype came up a few times. The CDR3 DNA reads TGCAGTGCTGCCCGGGACAGGGGAGATAATTCACCCCTCCACTTT. This codes for CSAARDRGDNSPLHF. The chain carries TRBV20-1 and TRBJ1-6; 10 positions agree with TRBD1. With V trimmed by 5 bases and J by 5 bases, 6 bases remained unmatched. Germline CDR1 is DFQATT and CDR2 is SNEGSKA (reference sequence). CDR3 size: 15 residues.

This clonotype was detected a few times. The CDR3 region is CASLQSGQETQYF. DNA for the CDR3: TGTGCCAGCCTCCAGTCAGGCCAAGAGACCCAGTACTTC. The chain links TRBV7-9 to TRBJ2-5; D gene unclear. Germline V gene data show CDR1 as SEHNR and CDR2 as FQNEAQ (reference sequence). V was trimmed by 8 bases and J by 1 base, leaving 11 bases between them. The CDR3 is 13 amino acids.

The rearrangement joins TRBV7-6 to TRBJ2-7; no firm D call. Trimming removed 5 bases from V and 0 bases from J, with 14 bases in between. Germline lookup yields CDR1 SGHVS and CDR2 FNYEAQ. This CDR3 has 15 amino acids. The CDR3 sequence is CASSPRGGHSYEQYF. CDR3 DNA: TGTGCCAGCAGCCCCCGTGGTGGGCACTCCTACGAGCAGTACTTC.

This clonotype was seen many times. V is TRBV7-6 and J is TRBJ2-5, with 8 bases that match TRBD1. Trimming took 5 bases from V and 6 from J; bases not matched to a gene: 5. From germline, CDR1 is SGHVS and CDR2 FNYEAQ. The CDR3 is 13 residues long. The CDR3 reads CASSLGQGKTQYF. As DNA, the CDR3 is TGTGCCAGCAGCCTAGGACAGGGAAAGACCCAGTACTTC.

This clonotype was found many times. This chain connects TRBV25-1 to TRBJ1-1, with D maybe TRBD1 (6 bases). The CDR3 has 14 residues. Trimming cost V 5 bases and J 5 bases, with 15 bases left between them. Germline V gene sequence: CDR1 MGHDK, CDR2 SYGVNS. The CDR3 here is CASSWGQGLTEAFF. The CDR3 nucleotides read TGTGCCAGCAGTTGGGGCCAGGGGCTGACTGAAGCTTTCTTT.

This clonotype has only a few counts. V usage is TRBV28 and J usage is TRBJ2-1; TRBD2 agrees at 10 bases. The CDR3 runs to 16 residues. The germline CDR1 and CDR2 sequences are MDHEN and SYDVKM. Trimming cost V 9 bases and J 10 bases; bases outside gene matches: 18. The CDR3 nucleotides read TGTGCCAGTCCCCCCTCGGTAGCGGGAGGACCGGTAGAGCAGTTCTTC. Translated, it gives CASPPSVAGGPVEQFF.

This clonotype was seen more than once but under ten times. The rearrangement uses TRBV2 and TRBJ1-1, with a weak D call TRBD1 (5 bases). V was pared by 5 bases and J by 0 bases, with 13 bases between. The CDR3 sequence is 15 residues long. Germline CDR1 reads SNHLY; CDR2 reads FYNNEI. In DNA form, the CDR3 reads TGTGCCAGCAGTAGAACGACAGAGATGAACACTGAAGCTTTCTTT. This sequence encodes CASSRTTEMNTEAFF.

The chain has TRBV25-1 and TRBJ1-2; D ambiguous. There are 11 residues in the CDR3. Looked up from germline, CDR1 is MGHDK and CDR2 is SYGVNS. Trimming shortened V by 8 bases and J by 2 bases, and 6 bases separated the two germline ends. CDR3 in DNA: TGTGCCAGCGGAGGGAACTATGGCTACACCTTC. This sequence encodes CASGGNYGYTF.

The chain couples TRBV7-9 to TRBJ2-5; D is perhaps TRBD2 (6 bases). The CDR3 contains 14 residues. CDR1 is SEHNR and CDR2 is FQNEAQ in the germline V gene (reference sequence). The V end was cut by 5 bases, the J end by 4 bases, with 14 bases between. The CDR3 nucleotides are TGTGCCAGCAGCGTGGGAGGTTGGCGAGAGACCCAGTACTTC. It codes for CASSVGGWRETQYF.

By sample fraction, this clonotype is medium-sized (0.01 to 0.1%). The gene calls are TRBV9 and TRBJ2-3; 8 bases match TRBD1. Germline V CDR1 and CDR2: SGDLS, YYNGEE. Losses at the gene ends were 3 bases for V and 0 bases for J; bases not matched to a gene: 6. CDR3 length equals 16 residues. The CDR3 sequence: CASSEGTGLSTDTQYF. The CDR3 region has the DNA TGTGCCAGCAGCGAGGGGACAGGCTTGAGCACAGATACGCAGTATTTT.

This clonotype was observed a handful of times. This chain connects TRBV13 to TRBJ2-3; D tentatively fits TRBD1 or TRBD2 (5 bases each). Germline loops: CDR1 PRHDT, CDR2 FYEKMQ (reference sequence). Between the trimmed V and J ends, which lost 5 bases and 0 bases, there was a span of 12 bases. This CDR3 comprises 15 residues. Here the CDR3 reads CASSPGTASTDTQYF. The CDR3 bases are TGTGCCAGCAGCCCCGGGACGGCTAGCACAGATACGCAGTATTTT.

The chain recombines TRBV12-3 or TRBV12-4 with TRBJ2-3; 12 bases map to TRBD2. The CDR3 consists of 23 residues. With 4 bases clipped from V and 0 bases from J, the junction kept 23 bases outside the gene matches. CDR3 residues: CASSYRGLWASGRAVLSTDTQYF. CDR3 bases: TGTGCCAGCAGTTATAGGGGCCTGTGGGCTAGCGGGAGGGCCGTGTTGAGCACAGATACGCAGTATTTT.

This clonotype occurred many times. The genes are TRBV6-1 and TRBJ1-5; D uncertain. The V gene lost 0 bases and the J gene lost 0 bases, with 9 bases spanning the gap. The germline CDR1 and CDR2 sequences are MNHNS and SASEGT. The CDR3 totals 16 residues. CDR3 nucleotides: TGTGCCAGCAGTGAAGCCTCCCCGTATAGCAATCAGCCCCAGCATTTT. Protein sequence: CASSEASPYSNQPQHF.

This clonotype was recorded a few times. The chain uses TRBV2 and TRBJ2-7, with D perhaps being TRBD1 or TRBD2 (5 bases each). The V gene's germline CDR1 is SNHLY and CDR2 FYNNEI. Trimming left V 6 bases short and J 0 bases short, with 12 bases between. This CDR3 has 14 amino acids. The CDR3 DNA reads as TGTGCCAGCAGAGCCGGGACGCACTCCTACGAGCAGTACTTC. Protein product: CASRAGTHSYEQYF.

The V call is TRBV5-1, the J call TRBJ2-2, with TRBD2 matching over 7 bases. The CDR3 is made up of 15 amino acids. V lost 0 bases, J lost 3 bases, and 2 bases stayed unmatched. Germline lookup yields CDR1 SGHRS and CDR2 YFSETQ. CDR3 DNA sequence: TGCGCCAGCAGCTTGGTGCGGGGGTACACCGGGGAGCTGTTTTTT. Its translation: CASSLVRGYTGELFF.

This clonotype was seen at least ten times. The V gene is TRBV27, the J gene TRBJ1-1, with D possibly matching TRBD1 (6 bases). The V end was cut by 2 bases, the J end by 1 base, with 20 bases between. CDR1 and CDR2 (germline): MNHEY, SMNVEV (reference sequence). CDR3 length equals 18 residues. The CDR3 DNA sequence: TGTGCCAGCAGTTTAAGAGGGTTCCGGGGGCGGGGGAACACTGAAGCTTTCTTT. Protein: CASSLRGFRGRGNTEAFF.

The chain recombines TRBV30 with TRBJ2-3; D is uncertain. V lost 5 bases, J lost 4 bases, and 13 bases lay in between. The CDR3 runs to 13 residues. The germline gives CDR1 GTSNPN, CDR2 SVGIG (reference sequence). CDR3 bases: TGTGCCTGGGGGCATGGGGAAGCAGATACGCAGTATTTT. It encodes CAWGHGEADTQYF.

J is TRBJ2-1 and V is TRBV14; 7 bases fit TRBD2. The CDR3 spans 16 residues. Trimming cost V 4 bases and J 8 bases; bases outside gene matches: 14. CDR1 and CDR2 from the germline V gene are SGHDN and FVKESK. CDR3 in DNA: TGTGCCAGCAGCCCCCTAACTGGACTAGGTTCCGATGAGCAGTTCTTC. This gives the protein CASSPLTGLGSDEQFF.